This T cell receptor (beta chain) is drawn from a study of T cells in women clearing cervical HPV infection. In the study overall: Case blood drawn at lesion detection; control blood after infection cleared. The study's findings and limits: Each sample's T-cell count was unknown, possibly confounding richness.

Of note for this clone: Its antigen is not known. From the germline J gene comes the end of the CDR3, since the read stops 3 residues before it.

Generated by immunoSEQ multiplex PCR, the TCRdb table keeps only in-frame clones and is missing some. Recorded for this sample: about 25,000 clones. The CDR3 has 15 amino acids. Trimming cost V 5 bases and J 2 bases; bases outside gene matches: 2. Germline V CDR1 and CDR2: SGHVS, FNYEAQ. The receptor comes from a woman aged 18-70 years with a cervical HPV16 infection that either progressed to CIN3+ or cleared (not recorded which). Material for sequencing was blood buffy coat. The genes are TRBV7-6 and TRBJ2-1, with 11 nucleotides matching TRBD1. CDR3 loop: CASSGGQGAYNEQFF. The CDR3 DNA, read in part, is TGTGCCAGCAGCGGGGGACAGGGGGCCTACAATGAG.